Presented here are 12 T cell receptor beta chains from one specimen sequenced in a study of cytomegalovirus exposure and HLA in healthy donors. In the PCR, 60 Vbeta and 13 Jbeta primers were used. TCRdb keeps only in-frame clones here, not all; method: immunoSEQ multiplex PCR. Of approximately 150,000 clones listed, just under 85% are singletons. The sample was PBMCs. The receptors shown here come from a woman between 40 and 50 years old in good health and CMV-seronegative.

The gene calls are TRBV5-1 and TRBJ2-1; D unresolved. Trimming removed 6 bases from V and 8 bases from J, with 18 bases in between. This CDR3 comprises 14 residues. Germline CDR1 and CDR2: SGHRS and YFSETQ. The CDR3 nucleotides are TGCGCCAGCACCCTTCTGTCCGGAAGCGATGAGCAGTTCTTC. Translated: CASTLLSGSDEQFF.

In DNA form, the CDR3 reads TGTGCCAGCAGTTTATTAAGGGAAATGAGCGGGAGATCCTACGAGCAGTACTTC. Residues: CASSLLREMSGRSYEQYF. The chain is built from TRBV27 and TRBJ2-7, with 8 bases matching TRBD2. The CDR3 has 18 amino acids. Germline CDR1 reads MNHEY; CDR2 reads SMNVEV (reference sequence). V trimming: 1 base; J trimming: 1 base; junction bases outside the gene matches: 12.

This clone came up once. CDR3 region: CASSLSGGGGLGETQYF. As DNA, the CDR3 is TGTGCCAGCAGCCTTAGTGGTGGCGGAGGACTGGGCGAGACCCAGTACTTC. The chain carries TRBV7-6 and TRBJ2-5, with a possible D match to TRBD2 (5 bases). There are 17 residues in the CDR3. V was clipped by 5 bases and J by 5 bases, with 24 bases between them. Germline V lookup: CDR1 SGHVS, CDR2 FNYEAQ.

CDR3 sequence reads: CASSQEDSYEQYF. CDR3 coding DNA: TGTGCCAGCAGCCAAGAGGACAGCTACGAGCAGTACTTC. The J gene is TRBJ2-7, the V gene TRBV4-2; tentatively, D is TRBD1 (6 bases). Deletions cut 0 bases from V and 3 bases from J, with 6 bases between. This CDR3 spans 13 amino acids. CDR1 is LGHNA, CDR2 YNFKEQ, per germline.

This chain joins TRBV18 and TRBJ1-1; D gene uncertain. The CDR3 contains 14 residues. Germline V CDR1 and CDR2: KGHSH, LQKENI. Between the trimmed V and J ends, which lost 3 bases and 6 bases, there was a span of 14 bases. CDR3 loop: CASSPERVGAEAFF. As DNA, the CDR3 is TGTGCCAGCTCACCGGAGAGGGTGGGTGCTGAAGCTTTCTTT.

The CDR3 sequence: CASSQGLAGPDNAYEQYF. CDR3 in DNA: TGTGCCAGCAGCCAGGGACTAGCGGGACCGGATAACGCCTACGAGCAGTACTTC. The chain has TRBV4-2 and TRBJ2-7; 13 bases fit TRBD2. The V gene end was trimmed by 3 bases and the J gene end by 2 bases; junction bases not matched to a gene: 10. The germline V gene has CDR1 LGHNA and CDR2 YNFKEQ. The CDR3 is made up of 18 amino acids.

V gene TRBV18 combines with J gene TRBJ2-3; 8 bases are shared with TRBD1. Germline V gene data show CDR1 as KGHSH and CDR2 as LQKENI. This CDR3 is 15 amino acids long. After removal of 4 bases from V and 1 base from J, the junction contained 4 bases not matched to a gene. The chain's CDR3 is CASSQTTGGTDTQYF. The CDR3 DNA follows: TGTGCCAGCTCACAAACGACAGGGGGCACAGATACGCAGTATTTT. Supplemented by reference TRBV18 and TRBJ2-3, the full variable domain reads NAGVMQNPRHLVRRRGQEARLRCSPMKGHSHVYWYRQLPEEGLKFMVYLQKENIIDESGMPKERFSAEFPKEGPSILRIQQVVRGDSAAYFCASSQTTGGTDTQYFGPGTRLTVL.

This chain links TRBV5-1 with TRBJ2-2, with 10 bases fitting TRBD2. Germline V gene lookup returns CDR1 SGHRS and CDR2 YFSETQ. The CDR3 has 18 residues. Trimming cost V 1 base and J 0 bases; bases outside gene matches: 6. In DNA form, the CDR3 reads TGCGCCAGCAGCTTGCTGGGGACTAGCGACGCGAACACCGGGGAGCTGTTTTTT. The encoded protein is CASSLLGTSDANTGELFF.

The genes are TRBV4-3 and TRBJ2-1, with 8 bases aligning to TRBD2. This CDR3 comprises 16 residues. Germline CDR1 LGHNA, CDR2 YSLEER. After removal of 3 bases from V and 8 bases from J, the junction contained 12 bases not matched to a gene. The CDR3 region is CASSQGGPGGPDEQFF. The CDR3 bases are TGCGCCAGCAGCCAGGGGGGACCGGGAGGGCCAGATGAGCAGTTCTTC.

The chain couples TRBV5-1 to TRBJ2-7; 13 nucleotides agree with TRBD2. Germline values: CDR1 SGHRS, CDR2 YFSETQ. V shed 4 bases and J 0 bases; nucleotides not matched to a gene: 7. The CDR3 spans 17 residues. CDR3 sequence reads: CASSPGTSGIISYEQYF. The DNA of the CDR3 is TGCGCCAGCAGCCCCGGGACTAGCGGGATTATCTCCTACGAGCAGTACTTC.

The chain has TRBV6-5 and TRBJ1-4; D might be TRBD1 (6 bases). V was pared by 5 bases and J by 2 bases, with 12 bases between. The germline gives CDR1 MNHEY, CDR2 SVGAGI. The CDR3 consists of 15 residues. The CDR3 sequence: CASSTRQETNEKLFF. The DNA for the CDR3 is TGTGCCAGCAGTACTCGACAGGAGACTAATGAAAAACTGTTTTTT.

This clone was picked up one time. The rearrangement joins TRBV19 to TRBJ2-7, with D perhaps TRBD2 (6 bases). Looked up from germline, CDR1 is LNHDA and CDR2 is SQIVND (reference sequence). With 4 bases removed from V and 3 bases from J, the gap between germline ends came to 16 bases. The CDR3 is made up of 15 amino acids. CDR3 sequence: CASSRGAGGFYEQYF. The CDR3 DNA reads as TGTGCCAGTAGTAGAGGAGCCGGGGGTTTCTACGAGCAGTACTTC.